This TCR beta chain was captured in a study of metastatic and nonmetastatic thyroid tumors. The length of the CDR3 is 16 residues. Germline V gene data show CDR1 as LNHDA and CDR2 as SQIVND (reference sequence). The ends were cut back, 3 bases at V and 1 base at J, with 15 bases in the middle. Prior to thyroid surgery, none of the patients had received any treatment. MiXCR re-clonotyped the PCR reads for TCRdb. The sample includes around 8,000 clones, 32% of them seen just once. The clonotype originates from a female donor with papillary thyroid cancer or a benign thyroid nodule (not recorded which). Some clones in this sample may be carry-over from other donors' samples. This chain connects TRBV19 to TRBJ1-1, with D hard to call. Input material: tumor tissue. The DNA for the CDR3 is TGTGCCAGTAGTATTGGCCGGGAGGGAAGGAACACTGAAGCTTTCTTT. Amino acids: CASSIGREGRNTEAFF.